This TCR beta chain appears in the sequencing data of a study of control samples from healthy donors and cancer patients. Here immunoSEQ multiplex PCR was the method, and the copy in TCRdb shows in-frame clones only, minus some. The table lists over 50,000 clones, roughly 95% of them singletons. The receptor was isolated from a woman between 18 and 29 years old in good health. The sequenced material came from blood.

CDR3 bases: TGCGCCAGCAGCCAAGAGAGTTGGGGAATCCTTTCCGGAGCAACTAATGAAAAACTGTTTTTT. Amino acid sequence: CASSQESWGILSGATNEKLFF. The chain has TRBV4-3 and TRBJ1-4; no definite D call. The CDR3 is 21 residues long. In germline, CDR1 is LGHNA, CDR2 YSLEER. V lost 0 bases, J lost 0 bases, and 23 bases lay in between.